The T cell receptor (beta chain) described here comes from a study of T cell changes during pregnancy in multiple sclerosis. This CDR3 has 15 residues. Germline assignment: CDR1 MRHNA and CDR2 SNTAGT. Deletions cut 6 bases from V and 3 bases from J, with 16 bases between. TCRdb's table, derived via immunoSEQ multiplex PCR, lists solely in-frame clones and lacks some. The sample includes 35,000 to 40,000 clones, just over 90% of them seen just once. The receptor was isolated from a female donor with multiple sclerosis, enrolled in a pregnancy study. The specimen was CD4+ T cells from peripheral blood mononuclear cells, collected in the third trimester of pregnancy. This chain joins TRBV6-4 and TRBJ2-3, with D possibly matching TRBD2 (5 bases). The CDR3 sequence is CASSAGLSVTDTQYF. The CDR3 coding sequence is TGTGCCAGCAGCGCCGGACTGTCGGTGACAGATACGCAGTATTTT.